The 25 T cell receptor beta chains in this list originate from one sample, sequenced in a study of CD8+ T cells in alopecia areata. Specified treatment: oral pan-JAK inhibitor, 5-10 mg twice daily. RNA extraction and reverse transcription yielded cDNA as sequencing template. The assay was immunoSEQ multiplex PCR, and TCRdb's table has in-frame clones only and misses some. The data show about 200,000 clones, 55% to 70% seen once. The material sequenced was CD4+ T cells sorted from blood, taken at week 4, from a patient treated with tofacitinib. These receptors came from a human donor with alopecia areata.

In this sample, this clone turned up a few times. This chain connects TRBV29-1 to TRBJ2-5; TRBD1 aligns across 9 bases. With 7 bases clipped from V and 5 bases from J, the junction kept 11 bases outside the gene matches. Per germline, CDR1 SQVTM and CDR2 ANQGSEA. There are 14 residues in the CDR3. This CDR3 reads CSGKRGQGLETQYF. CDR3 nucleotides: TGCAGCGGTAAACGGGGACAGGGTTTGGAGACCCAGTACTTC.

CDR3 amino acids: CASSLAGPTGGANTEAFF. DNA for the CDR3: TGTGCCAGCAGCTTAGCGGGGCCGACAGGGGGGGCCAACACTGAAGCTTTCTTT. The chain links TRBV7-2 to TRBJ1-1; TRBD1 aligns across 9 bases. The CDR3 length is 18 residues. V gave up 0 bases and J gave up 2 bases; unmatched junction bases: 10. Germline loops: CDR1 SGHTA, CDR2 FQGNSA.

Here the CDR3 reads CASTHRGDEWENTEAFF. The CDR3 DNA sequence: TGTGCCAGCACCCACCGGGGAGATGAGTGGGAGAACACTGAAGCTTTCTTT. V is TRBV2 and J is TRBJ1-1, with D hard to call. From germline, CDR1 is SNHLY and CDR2 FYNNEI. This CDR3 has 17 amino acids. V was trimmed by 7 bases and J by 1 base, leaving 22 bases between them.

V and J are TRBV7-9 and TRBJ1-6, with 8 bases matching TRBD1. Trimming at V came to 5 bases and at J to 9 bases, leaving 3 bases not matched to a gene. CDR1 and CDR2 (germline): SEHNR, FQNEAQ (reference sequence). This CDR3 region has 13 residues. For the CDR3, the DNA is TGTGCCAGCAGCGCTGGACAGGGTTCACCCCTCCACTTT. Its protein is CASSAGQGSPLHF.

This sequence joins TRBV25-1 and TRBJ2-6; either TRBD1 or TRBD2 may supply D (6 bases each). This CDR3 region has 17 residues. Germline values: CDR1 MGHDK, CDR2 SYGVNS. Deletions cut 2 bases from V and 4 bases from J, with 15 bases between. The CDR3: CASSEALGGPGANVLTF. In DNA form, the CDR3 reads TGTGCCAGCAGTGAAGCATTGGGGGGCCCCGGGGCCAACGTCCTGACTTTC.

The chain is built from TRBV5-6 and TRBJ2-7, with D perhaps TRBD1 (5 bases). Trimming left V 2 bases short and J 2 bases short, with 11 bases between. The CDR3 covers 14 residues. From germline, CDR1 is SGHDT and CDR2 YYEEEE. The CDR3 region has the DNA TGTGCCAGCAGCTTAACTAAGACAGCCTACGAGCAGTACTTC. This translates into CASSLTKTAYEQYF.

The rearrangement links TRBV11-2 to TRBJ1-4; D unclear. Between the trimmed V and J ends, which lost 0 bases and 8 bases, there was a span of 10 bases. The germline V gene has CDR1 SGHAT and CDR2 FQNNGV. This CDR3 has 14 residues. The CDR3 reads CASSLEVTREKLFF. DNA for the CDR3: TGTGCCAGCAGCTTAGAGGTCACAAGGGAAAAACTGTTTTTT.

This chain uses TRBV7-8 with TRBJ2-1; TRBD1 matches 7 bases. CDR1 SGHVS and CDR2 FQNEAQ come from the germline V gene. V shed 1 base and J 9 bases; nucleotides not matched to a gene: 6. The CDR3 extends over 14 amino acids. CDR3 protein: CASSLVRSGGEQFF. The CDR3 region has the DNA TGTGCCAGCAGCTTAGTCCGGTCAGGGGGTGAGCAGTTCTTC.

CDR3 in amino acids: CASSPSGLDTQYF. DNA of the CDR3: TGTGCCAGCAGCCCCTCAGGGTTAGATACGCAGTATTTT. The chain employs TRBV9 and TRBJ2-3; D might be TRBD1 (5 bases). The V end lost 4 bases, the J end lost 5 bases, and 11 bases lay between the germline ends. This CDR3 has 13 residues. Germline V lookup: CDR1 SGDLS, CDR2 YYNGEE.

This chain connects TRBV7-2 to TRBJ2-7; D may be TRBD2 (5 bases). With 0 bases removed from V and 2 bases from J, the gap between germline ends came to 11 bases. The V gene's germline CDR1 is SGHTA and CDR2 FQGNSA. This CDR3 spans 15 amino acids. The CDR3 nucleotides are TGTGCCAGCAGCTTAGCGAGTGGGAGTGCCTACGAGCAGTACTTC. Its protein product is CASSLASGSAYEQYF. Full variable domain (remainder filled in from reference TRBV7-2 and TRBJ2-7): GAGVSQSPSNKVTEKGKDVELRCDPISGHTALYWYRQSLGQGLEFLIYFQGNSAPDKSGLPSDRFSAERTGGSVSTLTIQRTQQEDSAVYLCASSLASGSAYEQYFGPGTRLTVT.

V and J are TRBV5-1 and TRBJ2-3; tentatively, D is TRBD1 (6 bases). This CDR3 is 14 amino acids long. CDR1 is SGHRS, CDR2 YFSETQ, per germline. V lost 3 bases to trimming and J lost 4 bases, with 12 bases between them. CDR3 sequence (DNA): TGCGCCAGCAGCTCCGGGACAATCGCAGATACGCAGTATTTT. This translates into CASSSGTIADTQYF.

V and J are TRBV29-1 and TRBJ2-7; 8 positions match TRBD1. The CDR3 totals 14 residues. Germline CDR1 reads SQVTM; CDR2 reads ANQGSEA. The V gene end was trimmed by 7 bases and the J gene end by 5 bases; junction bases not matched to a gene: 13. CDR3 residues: CSARTGRTRNEQYF. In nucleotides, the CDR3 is TGCAGCGCACGGACAGGGCGAACGAGAAACGAGCAGTACTTC.

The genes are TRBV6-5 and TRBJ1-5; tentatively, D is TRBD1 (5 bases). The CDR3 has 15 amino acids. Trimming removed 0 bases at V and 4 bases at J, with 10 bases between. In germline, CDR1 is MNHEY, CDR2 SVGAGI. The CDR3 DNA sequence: TGTGCCAGCAGTTACTCCTACGGGGGGAATCAGCCCCAGCATTTT. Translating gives CASSYSYGGNQPQHF.

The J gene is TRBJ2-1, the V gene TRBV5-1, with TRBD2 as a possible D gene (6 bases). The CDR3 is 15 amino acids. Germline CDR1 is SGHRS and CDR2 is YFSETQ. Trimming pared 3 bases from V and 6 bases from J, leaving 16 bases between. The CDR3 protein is CASSSELARLNEQFF. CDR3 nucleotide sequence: TGCGCCAGCAGCTCCGAGCTAGCGCGTCTCAATGAGCAGTTCTTC.

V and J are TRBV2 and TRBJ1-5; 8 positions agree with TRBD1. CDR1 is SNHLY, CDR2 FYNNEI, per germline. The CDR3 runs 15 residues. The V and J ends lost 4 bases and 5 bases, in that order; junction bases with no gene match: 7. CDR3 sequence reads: CASSGGQAIYQPQHF. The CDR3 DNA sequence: TGTGCCAGCAGTGGGGGACAGGCAATCTATCAGCCCCAGCATTTT.

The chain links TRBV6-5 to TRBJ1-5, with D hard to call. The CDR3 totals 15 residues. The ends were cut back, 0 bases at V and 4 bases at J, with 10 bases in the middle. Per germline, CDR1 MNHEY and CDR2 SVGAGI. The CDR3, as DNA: TGTGCCAGCAGTTACTCGGAGAGGGCAAATCAGCCCCAGCATTTT. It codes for CASSYSERANQPQHF.

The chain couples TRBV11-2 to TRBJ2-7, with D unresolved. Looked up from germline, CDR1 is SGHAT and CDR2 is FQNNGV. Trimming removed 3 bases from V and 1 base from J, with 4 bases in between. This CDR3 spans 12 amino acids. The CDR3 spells CASSFVSYEQYF. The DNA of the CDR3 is TGTGCCAGCAGCTTTGTTTCCTACGAGCAGTACTTC.

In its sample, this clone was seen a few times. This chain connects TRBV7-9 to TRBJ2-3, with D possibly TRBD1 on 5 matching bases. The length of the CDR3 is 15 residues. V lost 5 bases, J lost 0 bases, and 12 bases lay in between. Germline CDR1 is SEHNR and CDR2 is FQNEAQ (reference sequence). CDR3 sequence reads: CASSTRTLSTDTQYF. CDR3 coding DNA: TGTGCCAGCAGCACCCGGACACTTAGCACAGATACGCAGTATTTT.

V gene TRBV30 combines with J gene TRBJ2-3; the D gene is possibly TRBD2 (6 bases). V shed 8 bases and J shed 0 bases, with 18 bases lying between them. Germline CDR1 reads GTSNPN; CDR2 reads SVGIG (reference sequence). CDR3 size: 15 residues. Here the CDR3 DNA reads TGTGCCGGGGAGGAGGGATCTACTAGCACAGATACGCAGTATTTT. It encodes CAGEEGSTSTDTQYF.

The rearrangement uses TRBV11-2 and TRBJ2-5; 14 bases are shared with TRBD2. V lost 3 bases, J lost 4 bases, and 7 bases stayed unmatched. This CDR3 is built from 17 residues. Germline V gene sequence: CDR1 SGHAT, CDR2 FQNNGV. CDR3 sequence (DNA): TGTGCCAGCAGCTTCCGACTAGCGGGGGGGCCGGCAGAGACCCAGTACTTC. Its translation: CASSFRLAGGPAETQYF.

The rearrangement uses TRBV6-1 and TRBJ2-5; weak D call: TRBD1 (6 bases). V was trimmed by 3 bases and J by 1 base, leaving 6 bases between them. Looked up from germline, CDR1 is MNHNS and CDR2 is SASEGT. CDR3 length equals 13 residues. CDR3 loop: CASSEDSQETQYF. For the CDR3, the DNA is TGTGCCAGCAGTGAGGACAGCCAAGAGACCCAGTACTTC.

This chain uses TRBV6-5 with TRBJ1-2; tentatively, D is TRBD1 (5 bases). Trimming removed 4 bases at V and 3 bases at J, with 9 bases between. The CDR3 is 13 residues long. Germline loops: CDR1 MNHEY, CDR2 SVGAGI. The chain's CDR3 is CASSSRAYYGYTF. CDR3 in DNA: TGTGCCAGCAGTTCCAGGGCGTACTATGGCTACACCTTC.

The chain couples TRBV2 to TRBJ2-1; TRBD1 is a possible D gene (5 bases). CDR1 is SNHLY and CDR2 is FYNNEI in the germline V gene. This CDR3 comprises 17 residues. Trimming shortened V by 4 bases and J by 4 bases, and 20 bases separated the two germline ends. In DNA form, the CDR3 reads TGTGCCAGCAGTGTTGGTATAGGGGCATCACTATACAATGAGCAGTTCTTC. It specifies CASSVGIGASLYNEQFF.

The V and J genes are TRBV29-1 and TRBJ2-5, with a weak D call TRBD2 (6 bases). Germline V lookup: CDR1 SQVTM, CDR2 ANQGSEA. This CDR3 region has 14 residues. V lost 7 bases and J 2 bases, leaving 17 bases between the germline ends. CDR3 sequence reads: CSGGGAVLQETQYF. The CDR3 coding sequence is TGCAGCGGGGGCGGGGCAGTCCTTCAAGAGACCCAGTACTTC.

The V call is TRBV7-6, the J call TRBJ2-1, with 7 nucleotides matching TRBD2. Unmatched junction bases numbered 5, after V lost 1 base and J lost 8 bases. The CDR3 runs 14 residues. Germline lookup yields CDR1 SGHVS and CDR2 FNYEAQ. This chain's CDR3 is CASSLGGLEHEQFF. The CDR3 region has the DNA TGTGCCAGCAGCTTAGGAGGACTAGAGCATGAGCAGTTCTTC.